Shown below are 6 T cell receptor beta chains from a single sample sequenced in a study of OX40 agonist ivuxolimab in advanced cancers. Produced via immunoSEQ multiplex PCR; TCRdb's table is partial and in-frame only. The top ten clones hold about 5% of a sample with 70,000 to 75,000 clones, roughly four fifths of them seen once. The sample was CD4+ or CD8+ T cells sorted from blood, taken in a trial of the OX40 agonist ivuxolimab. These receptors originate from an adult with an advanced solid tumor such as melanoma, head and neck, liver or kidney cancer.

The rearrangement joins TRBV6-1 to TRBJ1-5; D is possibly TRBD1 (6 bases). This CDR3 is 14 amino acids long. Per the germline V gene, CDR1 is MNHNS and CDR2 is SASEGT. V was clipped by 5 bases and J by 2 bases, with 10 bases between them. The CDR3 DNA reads TGTGCCAGCAGTATCCGACAGGGCAATCAGCCCCAGCATTTT. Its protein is CASSIRQGNQPQHF.

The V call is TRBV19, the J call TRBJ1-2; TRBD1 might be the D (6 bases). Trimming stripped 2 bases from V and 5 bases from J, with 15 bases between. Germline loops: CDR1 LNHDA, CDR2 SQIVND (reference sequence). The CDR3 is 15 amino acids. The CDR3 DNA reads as TGTGCCAGTAGTATACACAGGGACCTCCTATATGGCTACACCTTC. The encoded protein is CASSIHRDLLYGYTF.

In DNA, the CDR3 is TGTGCCAGTAGTAGGTTCGTTTTGGTTAACACTGAAGCTTTCTTT. This encodes CASSRFVLVNTEAFF. The chain joins TRBV19 to TRBJ1-1; D ambiguous. The CDR3 consists of 15 residues. V lost 4 bases and J lost 2, with 14 bases in between. CDR1 LNHDA and CDR2 SQIVND come from the germline V gene (reference sequence). The variable domain in full, completed from reference TRBV19 and TRBJ1-1, reads DGGITQSPKYLFRKEGQNVTLSCEQNLNHDAMYWYRQDPGQGLRLIYYSQIVNDFQKGDIAEGYSVSREKKESFPLTVTSAQKNPTAFYLCASSRFVLVNTEAFFGQGTRLTVV.

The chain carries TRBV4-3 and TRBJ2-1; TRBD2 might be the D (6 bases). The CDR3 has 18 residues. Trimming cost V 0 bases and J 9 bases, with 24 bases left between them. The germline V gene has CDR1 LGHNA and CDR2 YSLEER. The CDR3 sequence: CASSQEGIGGAPSGEQFF. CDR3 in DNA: TGCGCCAGCAGCCAAGAGGGAATAGGCGGGGCCCCGAGCGGTGAGCAGTTCTTC.

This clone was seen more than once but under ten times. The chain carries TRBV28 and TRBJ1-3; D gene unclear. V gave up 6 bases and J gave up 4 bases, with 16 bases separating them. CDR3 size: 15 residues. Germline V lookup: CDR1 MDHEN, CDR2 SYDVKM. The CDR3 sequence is CASSPTLATGNTIYF. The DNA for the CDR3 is TGTGCCAGCAGCCCCACCCTGGCAACCGGAAACACCATATATTTT.

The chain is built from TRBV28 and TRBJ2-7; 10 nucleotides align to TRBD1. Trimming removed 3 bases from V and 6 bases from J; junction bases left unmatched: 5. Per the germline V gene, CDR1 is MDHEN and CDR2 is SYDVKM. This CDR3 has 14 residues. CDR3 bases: TGTGCCAGCAGTTTCGCCGGGACAGGGGTCGAGCAGTACTTC. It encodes CASSFAGTGVEQYF.